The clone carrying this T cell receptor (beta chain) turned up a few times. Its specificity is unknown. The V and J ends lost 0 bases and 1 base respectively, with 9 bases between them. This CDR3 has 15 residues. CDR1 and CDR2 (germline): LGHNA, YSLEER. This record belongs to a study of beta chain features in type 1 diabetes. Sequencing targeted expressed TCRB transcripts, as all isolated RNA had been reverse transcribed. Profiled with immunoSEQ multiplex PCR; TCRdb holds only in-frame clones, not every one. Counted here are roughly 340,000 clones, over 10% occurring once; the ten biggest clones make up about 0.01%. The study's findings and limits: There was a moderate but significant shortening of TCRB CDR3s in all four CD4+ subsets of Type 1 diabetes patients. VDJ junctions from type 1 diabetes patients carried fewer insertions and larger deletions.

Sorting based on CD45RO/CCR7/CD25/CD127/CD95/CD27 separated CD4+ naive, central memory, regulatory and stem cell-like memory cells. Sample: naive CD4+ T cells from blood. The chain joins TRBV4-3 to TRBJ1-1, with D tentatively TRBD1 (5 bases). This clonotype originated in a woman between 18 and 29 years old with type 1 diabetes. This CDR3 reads CASSQDWGGNTEAFF. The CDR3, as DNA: TGCGCCAGCAGCCAAGATTGGGGCGGGAACACTGAAGCTTTCTTT.